This TCR beta chain was identified during a study of T cells after yellow fever vaccination. Findings and limits, study-wide: Primary-vaccination clones mostly resurfaced post-booster (96% CD4, 85% to 90% CD8).

Template switching with 5'RACE generated the TCR cDNA and added a universal primer site and UMIs. TCRdb reprocessed the 5' RACE reads with MiXCR, giving one entry per CDR3 protein. This sample has 500,000 to 650,000 distinct CDR3 sequences, with around 17% found just once. Between the trimmed V and J ends, which lost 7 bases and 2 bases, there was a span of 9 bases. The CDR3 runs 13 residues. Germline V gene data show CDR1 as MNHNY and CDR2 as SVGAGI (reference sequence). This clonotype was seen more than once but under ten times. The antigen is undetermined. Here the sequenced sample was PBMCs, taken around 5 days after the first yellow fever vaccination. The sequence derives from a man aged 18 to 30 who received the YFV17D yellow fever vaccine. The J gene is TRBJ2-1, the V gene TRBV6-6, with a weak D call TRBD2 (5 bases). The CDR3 DNA follows: TGTGCCAGCATCCCGGGAACCTACAATGAGCAGTTCTTC. Residues: CASIPGTYNEQFF.